Below, 13 T cell receptor beta chains from the same sample are listed, as sequenced in a study of Tregs in tolerant kidney transplant recipients. Assay: immunoSEQ multiplex PCR; the TCRdb copy retains only in-frame clones and omits some. The sample has tens of thousands of clones; around 90% are singletons. Mixed chimerism was transient after nonmyeloablative marrow transplants from related graft donors. The sample here was CD8+ T cells from blood (PBMCs), taken 24 months after the transplant. The receptors come from a human patient who received a combined kidney and bone marrow transplant. Some T cells may trace back to the graft donor.

The CDR3 region is CASSRGNNEQFF. The CDR3 DNA reads TGTGCCAGCAGTAGAGGGAACAATGAGCAGTTCTTC. This chain connects TRBV9 to TRBJ2-1; D possibly corresponds to TRBD2 (5 bases). The V end lost 5 bases, the J end lost 5 bases, and 8 bases lay between the germline ends. The CDR3 length is 12 residues. Germline V gene sequence: CDR1 SGDLS, CDR2 YYNGEE.

The chain links TRBV10-1 to TRBJ1-1; 9 bases are a match to TRBD1. Germline values: CDR1 WNHNN, CDR2 SYGVQD (reference sequence). The CDR3 length is 14 residues. V shed 6 bases and J 5 bases; nucleotides not matched to a gene: 7. The CDR3 region is CASRHRGQGTEAFF. The CDR3 DNA sequence: TGCGCCAGCAGACACAGGGGGCAGGGGACTGAAGCTTTCTTT.

Worth noting for this clone: Different DNA sequences within this sample yield the same CDR3. The chain carries TRBV7-9 and TRBJ1-6, with D tentatively TRBD1 (5 bases). Germline loops: CDR1 SEHNR, CDR2 FQNEAQ (reference sequence). V lost 0 bases to trimming and J lost 13 bases, with 22 bases between them. CDR3 length: 17 amino acids. CDR3 region: CASSLAPRGGVRSPLHF. CDR3 coding DNA: TGTGCCAGCAGCTTAGCCCCGAGGGGAGGGGTACGTTCCCCCCTCCACTTT.

V gene TRBV29-1 combines with J gene TRBJ2-2; perhaps TRBD1 as D (5 bases). The CDR3 extends over 13 amino acids. The germline V gene has CDR1 SQVTM and CDR2 ANQGSEA. V lost 3 bases and J lost 5, with 10 bases in between. CDR3 amino acids: CSVENTGTGELFF. The CDR3 coding sequence is TGCAGCGTTGAGAATACAGGAACCGGGGAGCTGTTTTTT.

J is TRBJ2-1 and V is TRBV13, with TRBD1 as a possible D gene (5 bases). The CDR3 loop spans 14 amino acids. CDR1 and CDR2 (germline): PRHDT, FYEKMQ (reference sequence). The V end was cut by 3 bases, the J end by 1 base, with 7 bases between. As DNA, the CDR3 is TGTGCCAGCAGCTTGGGGCGGTCCTACAATGAGCAGTTCTTC. Translation: CASSLGRSYNEQFF.

The genes are TRBV9 and TRBJ2-2; the D gene is possibly TRBD2 (7 bases). Trimming removed 4 bases from V and 6 bases from J, with 16 bases in between. In germline, CDR1 is SGDLS, CDR2 YYNGEE. This CDR3 comprises 15 residues. Here the CDR3 reads CASSPFGGASGELFF. The DNA of the CDR3 is TGTGCCAGCAGCCCCTTTGGGGGGGCATCCGGGGAGCTGTTTTTT.

The chain carries TRBV19 and TRBJ2-1; D remains ambiguous. The CDR3 loop spans 12 amino acids. The V and J ends lost 4 bases and 3 bases respectively, with 4 bases between them. The V gene's germline CDR1 is LNHDA and CDR2 SQIVND (reference sequence). CDR3 sequence (DNA): TGTGCCAGTAGTACGGGCTACAATGAGCAGTTCTTC. This gives the protein CASSTGYNEQFF.

CDR3 residues: CASTDRGTGELFF. DNA for the CDR3: TGTGCCAGCACTGACCGGGGCACCGGGGAGCTGTTTTTT. The chain couples TRBV6-5 to TRBJ2-2, with TRBD2 as a possible D gene (5 bases). V was trimmed by 7 bases and J by 4 bases, leaving 10 bases between them. The CDR3 has 13 amino acids. The germline V gene encodes CDR1 MNHEY and CDR2 SVGAGI.

The chain carries TRBV4-2 and TRBJ2-1; perhaps TRBD2 as D (6 bases). The CDR3 totals 18 residues. Germline loops: CDR1 LGHNA, CDR2 YNFKEQ. Trimming shortened V by 4 bases and J by 2 bases, and 21 bases separated the two germline ends. The CDR3 loop reads CASSPKGAGTGTYNEQFF. The CDR3 nucleotides read TGTGCCAGCAGCCCCAAGGGTGCCGGGACTGGGACCTACAATGAGCAGTTCTTC.

This sequence joins TRBV11-3 and TRBJ2-7; the D gene is possibly TRBD1 (6 bases). The V gene lost 4 bases and the J gene lost 6 bases, with 10 bases spanning the gap. Germline V CDR1 and CDR2: SGHNT, YENEEA. The CDR3 has 12 amino acids. The CDR3 DNA reads as TGTGCCAGCAGCTCTTCAGGGGCCGAGCAGTACTTC. It translates to CASSSSGAEQYF.

This chain joins TRBV30 and TRBJ1-3; TRBD1 agrees at 7 bases. Per germline, CDR1 GTSNPN and CDR2 SVGIG (reference sequence). The CDR3 is made up of 17 amino acids. V was pared by 2 bases and J by 9 bases, with 19 bases of the junction left unmatched. The DNA of the CDR3 is TGTGCCTGGAGTCCGAGCTGGGACAGTCCCTCTTTTGGCACCATATATTTT. This sequence encodes CAWSPSWDSPSFGTIYF.

The chain recombines TRBV10-3 with TRBJ2-5; 9 nucleotides match TRBD2. CDR1 ENHRY and CDR2 SYGVKD come from the germline V gene. J gave up 5 bases and V 0 bases, and 7 bases lay outside the gene matches. The CDR3 loop spans 16 amino acids. The CDR3: CAISESRREGPETQYF. DNA of the CDR3: TGTGCCATCAGTGAGTCACGGCGGGAGGGCCCTGAGACCCAGTACTTC.

This sequence joins TRBV19 and TRBJ2-3; no definite D call. The CDR3 has 15 residues. Germline lookup yields CDR1 LNHDA and CDR2 SQIVND (reference sequence). With 2 bases removed from V and 0 bases from J, the gap between germline ends came to 9 bases. This CDR3 is CASSITPTSTDTQYF. CDR3 DNA: TGTGCCAGTAGTATAACCCCCACTAGCACAGATACGCAGTATTTT.